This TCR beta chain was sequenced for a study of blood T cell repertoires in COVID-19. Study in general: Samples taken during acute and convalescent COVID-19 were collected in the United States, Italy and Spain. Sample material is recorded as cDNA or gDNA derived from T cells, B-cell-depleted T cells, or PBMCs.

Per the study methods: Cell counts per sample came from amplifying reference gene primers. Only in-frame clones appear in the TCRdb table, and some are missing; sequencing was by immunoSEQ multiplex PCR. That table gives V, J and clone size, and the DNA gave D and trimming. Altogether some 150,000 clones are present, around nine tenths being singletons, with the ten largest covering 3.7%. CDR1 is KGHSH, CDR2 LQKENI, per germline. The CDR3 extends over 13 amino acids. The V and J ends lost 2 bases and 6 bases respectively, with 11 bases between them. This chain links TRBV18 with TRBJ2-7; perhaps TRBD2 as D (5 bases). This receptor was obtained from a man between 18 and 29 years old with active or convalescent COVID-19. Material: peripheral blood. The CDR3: CASSPTRGFEQYV. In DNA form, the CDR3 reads TGTGCCAGCTCACCAACGCGAGGGTTCGAGCAGTACGTC.